Given below is one TCR beta chain in context. Its antigen remains unidentified. Base qualities are not provided; no much larger clone lies one nucleotide away. In light of the paper, this sample's time point label describes: baseline before first vaccination. Vaccinee samples came from UK trials COV001 and COV002, including a single-blind randomized controlled phase 2/3 trial of AZD1222 (ChAdOx1 nCoV-19) in healthy adults. Trial participant PBMC samples were collected at day 0 and day 28 after the second dose for TCRbeta chain sequencing. These data come from a study of T cell responses to AZD1222 COVID-19 vaccine (dated by TCRdb to about 2021). Turning to the overall study: AZD1222 recipients with second doses at about 4 weeks or about 12 weeks were pooled, because spike-specific TCR depth and breadth did not differ between schedules. TCR sequencing was performed for fewer than 250 trial participants, of whom roughly 200 were given two doses of AZD1222 and around 25 were given two doses of MenACWY control vaccine. Trial participants were enrolled by age into subgroups of 18-55, 56-69 and 70-plus years, and roughly 160, 29 and 62 TCR-sequenced participants, respectively, were included in these subgroups. Points the paper makes about the study in general: Most participants were white British and females outnumbered males, and the authors suggested that clonal diversity may have been underestimated. Because no samples from the day 14 peak response were available, repertoires could be characterized only after the peak T cell response. The whole spike protein was spanned by vaccine-associated CD4 TCRs, and dominant responses were seen in regions 160-218 and 743-854. After two AZD1222 doses, both the breadth and the depth of spike-specific TCRs were significantly higher than at day 0 and than in MenACWY recipients. The 56-69-year group was small, and its depth increase did not reach significance, likely because of low power. Conclusions about previously exposed vaccinees were limited because only 6 or 7 AZD1222 recipients were SARS-CoV-2 seropositive at baseline. Nearly half of unique spike-specific TCRs reportedly recognized epitopes outside regions mutated in the B.1.351 and B.1.1.7 variants.

The CDR3 regions of human TCRbeta chains were analyzed by immunosequencing. For the original study's pipeline: Repertoire TCRs were checked for matches against a reference library of SARS-CoV-2-specific TCRs that had been generated using the MIRA antigen-specificity platform. Breadth was defined as the fraction of unique TCRs that were SARS-CoV-2-associated, and depth was defined as the fraction of total T cells that were SARS-CoV-2-associated. Each spike-specific TCR was assigned to its reactive spike region and to a CD4 or CD8 class using the MIRA data. Log10-transformed breadth and depth values were compared by one-way ANOVA with Sidak's multiple comparisons tests. The table was pulled from immuneACCESS by TCRdb, which kept in-frame rearrangements only. Such tables lose some clones; where checked, under half of the loss comes from unresolved V genes, and the rest has no known cause. The DNA gave D and trimming, while V, J and clone size come from that table. The sample includes some 150,000 clones, with 88% observed a single time. The ten largest clones add up to around 3% of the sample.

Looking up the germline V gene (reference sequence) yields CDR1 LNHDA and CDR2 SQIVND. The CDR3 measures 14 amino acids from cysteine to phenylalanine. The DNA shown is the 42-base CDR3, in frame from base 1. V is reduced by 1 base and J by 1 base, leaving a spacing of 7 bases between them. The source was peripheral blood, collected on day 0 of AZD1222 vaccination. The clonotype comes from an adult in good health. The sequence links TRBV19 to TRBJ1-1; no confident D gene assignment can be made. In nucleotide form, the sequence is TGTGCCAGTAGTATAGGCAGCCCGAACACTGAAGCTTTCTTT. It codes for CASSIGSPNTEAFF.